The 19 T cell receptor beta chains listed next were all sequenced from one sample in a study of blood T cell repertoires in COVID-19. Clones were sequenced by immunoSEQ multiplex PCR, and TCRdb holds only the in-frame ones, with some missing. The sample lists over 55,000 clones; 88% were seen once. Sequences were obtained from peripheral blood. All receptors derive from a human donor in a cohort sampled during active COVID-19.

The rearrangement uses TRBV28 and TRBJ2-7, with 10 positions matching TRBD2. The CDR3 has 16 residues. Per germline, CDR1 MDHEN and CDR2 SYDVKM. V trimming: 6 bases; J trimming: 6 bases; junction bases outside the gene matches: 14. CDR3 nucleotides: TGTGCCAGCAGCCCTGGTAGTAGCGGGAGGTTGGTCGAGCAGTACTTC. Amino acid sequence: CASSPGSSGRLVEQYF. Variable domain in full (rest from reference TRBV28 and TRBJ2-7): DVKVTQSSRYLVKRTGEKVFLECVQDMDHENMFWYRQDPGLGLRLIYFSYDVKMKEKGDIPEGYSVSREKKERFSLILESASTNQTSMYLCASSPGSSGRLVEQYFGPGTRLTVT.

The V and J genes are TRBV7-3 and TRBJ2-2; 11 bases align to TRBD2. Germline trimming cut 5 bases from V and 1 base from J; bases unmatched to any gene: 15. CDR3 length equals 20 residues. Germline CDR1 reads SGHTA; CDR2 reads FQGTGA. The DNA for the CDR3 is TGTGCCAGCAGCGGAGCCTCTCGACCGGGACTAGCGGAGAACACCGGGGAGCTGTTTTTT. Amino acids: CASSGASRPGLAENTGELFF. Full variable domain (remainder filled in from reference TRBV7-3 and TRBJ2-2): GAGVSQTPSNKVTEKGKYVELRCDPISGHTALYWYRQSLGQGPEFLIYFQGTGAADDSGLPNDRFFAVRPEGSVSTLKIQRTERGDSAVYLCASSGASRPGLAENTGELFFGEGSRLTVL.

This chain links TRBV6-4 with TRBJ1-6; D is ambiguous. Per the germline V gene, CDR1 is MRHNA and CDR2 is SNTAGT. V was pared by 5 bases and J by 1 base, with 6 bases between. The length of the CDR3 is 14 residues. The CDR3 coding sequence is TGTGCCAGCAGTCCGGGATCCTATAATTCACCCCTCCACTTT. Translating it yields CASSPGSYNSPLHF.

The V gene is TRBV5-1, the J gene TRBJ1-6; TRBD1 might be the D (6 bases). Germline CDR1 SGHRS, CDR2 YFSETQ. Trimming took 3 bases from V and 0 from J, leaving 13 bases between them. This CDR3 has 17 amino acids. The CDR3 is CASSWGTPSSYNSPLHF. The DNA for the CDR3 is TGCGCCAGCAGCTGGGGGACACCAAGCTCCTATAATTCACCCCTCCACTTT.

The J gene is TRBJ2-3, the V gene TRBV6-6; 8 nucleotides match TRBD1. In germline, CDR1 is MNHNY, CDR2 SVGAGI (reference sequence). J was trimmed by 0 bases and V by 5 bases; bases with no gene match: 4. The CDR3 length is 15 residues. The CDR3 DNA sequence: TGTGCCAGCAGTCCCGGGACAGGTAGCACAGATACGCAGTATTTT. Translated: CASSPGTGSTDTQYF.

The CDR3 region has the DNA TGTGCCAGTAGGCAGACAGGATATCAGCCCCAGCATTTT. Translated: CASRQTGYQPQHF. The rearrangement uses TRBV2 and TRBJ1-5, with D perhaps matching TRBD1 (6 bases). In germline, CDR1 is SNHLY, CDR2 FYNNEI. The V end was cut by 9 bases, the J end by 5 bases, with 14 bases between. The CDR3 has 13 residues.

The chain employs TRBV29-1 and TRBJ1-1; weak D call: TRBD1 (6 bases). This CDR3 is built from 11 residues. The V end lost 7 bases, the J end lost 6 bases, and 12 bases lay between the germline ends. Germline CDR1 is SQVTM and CDR2 is ANQGSEA. The DNA of the CDR3 is TGCAGCGCCCAAACAGGGTCTGAAGCTTTCTTT. Protein: CSAQTGSEAFF.

The sample holds one count of this clone. The chain has TRBV27 and TRBJ2-7, with 8 bases matching TRBD1. Trimming removed 1 base from V and 2 bases from J; junction bases left unmatched: 1. The CDR3 spans 14 residues. Germline loops: CDR1 MNHEY, CDR2 SMNVEV (reference sequence). Here the CDR3 DNA reads TGTGCCAGCAGTTTATGGACAGGGCCCTACGAGCAGTACTTC. Translated, it gives CASSLWTGPYEQYF.

The rearrangement links TRBV7-9 to TRBJ2-3; 7 nucleotides match TRBD1. J lost 4 bases, V lost 5 bases, and 9 bases had no gene match. CDR1 and CDR2 from the germline V gene are SEHNR and FQNEAQ (reference sequence). CDR3 size: 15 residues. As DNA, the CDR3 is TGTGCCAGCAGCCAGTTCAGGGGGACGGCAGATACGCAGTATTTT. Translated, it gives CASSQFRGTADTQYF.

The chain has TRBV28 and TRBJ1-5; maybe TRBD1 (5 bases). CDR1 is MDHEN, CDR2 SYDVKM, per germline. The CDR3 extends over 15 amino acids. Trimming stripped 5 bases from V and 3 bases from J, with 14 bases between. CDR3 protein: CASSPPDSYNQPQHF. The CDR3 DNA reads as TGTGCCAGCAGTCCCCCAGACAGCTACAATCAGCCCCAGCATTTT. Full variable domain (rest looked up from reference TRBV28 and TRBJ1-5): DVKVTQSSRYLVKRTGEKVFLECVQDMDHENMFWYRQDPGLGLRLIYFSYDVKMKEKGDIPEGYSVSREKKERFSLILESASTNQTSMYLCASSPPDSYNQPQHFGDGTRLSIL.

The CDR3 region has the DNA TGTGCCAGCACAACTACCGACAGGGGGCTAAACTATGGCTACACCTTC. It is translated as CASTTTDRGLNYGYTF. The rearrangement joins TRBV28 to TRBJ1-2; 10 nucleotides line up with TRBD1. The CDR3 loop spans 16 amino acids. With V trimmed by 7 bases and J by 2 bases, 10 bases remained unmatched. Germline CDR1 and CDR2: MDHEN and SYDVKM.

This chain uses TRBV14 with TRBJ1-6; D perhaps matches TRBD1 (6 bases). Trimming took off 4 bases at V and 4 bases at J, with 17 bases between the two ends. The germline gives CDR1 SGHDN, CDR2 FVKESK. The CDR3 loop spans 17 amino acids. The DNA of the CDR3 is TGTGCCAGCAGCCGCATGACTTTCGGACAGTATAATTCACCCCTCCACTTT. As protein: CASSRMTFGQYNSPLHF.

This chain joins TRBV24-1 and TRBJ2-7; 8 nucleotides align to TRBD2. The CDR3 is 16 amino acids. With 7 bases clipped from V and 2 bases from J, the junction kept 12 bases outside the gene matches. Germline V gene sequence: CDR1 KGHDR, CDR2 SFDVKD. The CDR3 loop reads CATSARGVAGTYEQYF. The DNA of the CDR3 is TGTGCCACCAGCGCCCGGGGGGTAGCGGGGACCTACGAGCAGTACTTC.

The chain combines TRBV5-5 with TRBJ2-1; a possible D gene is TRBD2 (5 bases). V lost 4 bases and J 5 bases, leaving 19 bases between the germline ends. The CDR3 is 16 amino acids. CDR1 is SGHKS and CDR2 is YYEKEE in the germline V gene (reference sequence). The CDR3 here is CASSTQLRADNNEQFF. The CDR3 DNA reads TGTGCCAGCAGCACCCAGCTGAGGGCGGATAACAATGAGCAGTTCTTC.

The rearrangement joins TRBV18 to TRBJ2-2; the match to TRBD2 covers 8 bases. The CDR3 is made up of 17 amino acids. Germline loops: CDR1 KGHSH, CDR2 LQKENI. Trimming took 1 base from V and 1 from J; bases not matched to a gene: 5. CDR3 sequence reads: CASSPRGLAGNTGELFF. The CDR3 DNA reads as TGTGCCAGCTCACCACGGGGGCTAGCGGGGAACACCGGGGAGCTGTTTTTT.

This clone was counted between two and nine times. The rearrangement joins TRBV19 to TRBJ2-7, with TRBD1 matching over 10 bases. The CDR3 loop spans 15 amino acids. Germline values: CDR1 LNHDA, CDR2 SQIVND (reference sequence). After removal of 5 bases from V and 0 bases from J, the junction contained 4 bases not matched to a gene. CDR3 sequence: CASSPRTGGSYEQYF. In DNA, the CDR3 is TGTGCCAGTAGTCCACGGACAGGGGGCTCCTACGAGCAGTACTTC.

CDR3 amino acids: CASTLEGSGQPQHF. The CDR3 nucleotides read TGTGCCAGTACCTTAGAAGGGTCGGGGCAGCCCCAGCATTTT. The chain employs TRBV19 and TRBJ1-5, with unresolved D. The CDR3 is 14 residues long. Germline V gene lookup returns CDR1 LNHDA and CDR2 SQIVND (reference sequence). Trimming took 7 bases from V and 7 from J, leaving 17 bases between them.

Here the CDR3 DNA reads TGTGCCAGCAGTTTATCATCAGGGGGCCGGGATGGCTACACCTTC. This sequence encodes CASSLSSGGRDGYTF. This sequence joins TRBV28 and TRBJ1-2; TRBD1 aligns across 8 bases. The junction had 7 bases not matched to a gene; V was cut back by 1 base and J by 6 bases. The CDR3 extends over 15 amino acids. CDR1 is MDHEN and CDR2 is SYDVKM in the germline V gene.

CDR3 DNA sequence: TGTGCCAGTAGTACAACAGGGGGGGGTAGCACAGATACGCAGTATTTT. This gives the protein CASSTTGGGSTDTQYF. V and J are TRBV19 and TRBJ2-3; D is possibly TRBD1 (8 bases). This CDR3 has 16 amino acids. Trimming cost V 4 bases and J 0 bases, with 14 bases left between them. Germline CDR1 LNHDA, CDR2 SQIVND (reference sequence).